Each of the 20 T cell receptor beta chains below was sequenced from the same sample in a study of blood T cell repertoires in COVID-19. TCRdb keeps only in-frame clones here, not all; method: immunoSEQ multiplex PCR. There are 40,000 to 60,000 clones in the sample; around 80% occur only once, and about 25% lies in the top ten. Material: peripheral blood. Source of these receptors: a man in his 70s with acute or convalescent COVID-19.

The chain uses TRBV9 and TRBJ2-3, with 7 bases aligning to TRBD2. The length of the CDR3 is 18 residues. Trimming removed 3 bases from V and 6 bases from J; junction bases left unmatched: 19. Germline-derived CDR1 and CDR2 are SGDLS and YYNGEE. In DNA, the CDR3 is TGTGCCAGCAGCGAGGGGCGGGGGAGGCGCCTAACCGAGGATACGCAGTATTTT. It yields the protein CASSEGRGRRLTEDTQYF.

The CDR3 loop is CASSSRTGGTDTQYF. DNA for the CDR3: TGTGCCAGTAGTAGCCGGACAGGGGGCACAGATACGCAGTATTTT. V is TRBV19 and J is TRBJ2-3; 9 nucleotides align to TRBD1. This CDR3 comprises 15 residues. Germline V gene data show CDR1 as LNHDA and CDR2 as SQIVND (reference sequence). V gave up 4 bases and J gave up 1 base; unmatched junction bases: 3.

This chain joins TRBV30 and TRBJ2-1; D call uncertain. There are 13 residues in the CDR3. Trimming pared 0 bases from V and 10 bases from J, leaving 13 bases between. CDR1 is GTSNPN, CDR2 SVGIG, per germline (reference sequence). The DNA for the CDR3 is TGTGCCTGGAGTGTAAGCCATCTACGCGAGCAGTTCTTC. It codes for CAWSVSHLREQFF.

By sample fraction, this clone is medium-sized (0.01 to 0.1%). V gene TRBV30 combines with J gene TRBJ2-5; TRBD1 is a possible D gene (5 bases). V lost 4 bases, J lost 0 bases, and 12 bases lay in between. The CDR3 is 14 amino acids. Germline V lookup: CDR1 GTSNPN, CDR2 SVGIG (reference sequence). As DNA, the CDR3 is TGTGCCTGGAAGAGACAGAGATACCAAGAGACCCAGTACTTC. It codes for CAWKRQRYQETQYF. Variable domain in full (rest from reference TRBV30 and TRBJ2-5): SQTIHQWPATLVQPVGSPLSLECTVEGTSNPNLYWYRQAAGRGLQLLFYSVGIGQISSEVPQNLSASRPQDRQFILSSKKLLLSDSGFYLCAWKRQRYQETQYFGPGTRLLVL.

V gene TRBV12-3 or TRBV12-4 combines with J gene TRBJ1-5; D is perhaps TRBD1 (6 bases). CDR3 length: 13 residues. With 6 bases removed from V and 8 bases from J, the gap between germline ends came to 14 bases. The CDR3 DNA follows: TGTGCCAGCAGCCTAGGGGGTTTTGAGCCCCAGCATTTT. Translation gives CASSLGGFEPQHF.

V and J are TRBV21-1 and TRBJ1-1. TRBV21-1 is shown as a pseudogene. The CDR3 spans 15 residues. DNA of the CDR3: TGTGCCAGCAGCAAACAACGGGAAGGGCCGATTGAAGCTTTCTTT. It encodes CASSKQREGPIEAFF.

This clone has ten or more counts. The rearrangement uses TRBV10-1 and TRBJ2-4; D remains ambiguous. This CDR3 contains 14 residues. The germline V and J ends were trimmed by 10 bases and 0 bases, with 13 bases remaining between them. Germline-derived CDR1 and CDR2 are WNHNN and SYGVQD (reference sequence). The CDR3 loop reads CANEIYLAKNIQYF. CDR3 in DNA: TGCGCCAATGAAATCTACTTAGCCAAAAACATTCAGTACTTC.

This rearrangement joins TRBV5-4 to TRBJ2-3; D perhaps matches TRBD1 (5 bases). The CDR3 covers 13 residues. Germline V lookup: CDR1 SGHNT, CDR2 YYREEE (reference sequence). Trimming shortened V by 4 bases and J by 5 bases, and 11 bases separated the two germline ends. The CDR3 reads CASSPQGQDTQYF. The CDR3 region has the DNA TGTGCCAGCAGCCCCCAGGGTCAAGATACGCAGTATTTT.

The genes are TRBV6-4 and TRBJ2-3; 11 bases fit TRBD2. The CDR3 length is 15 residues. CDR1 and CDR2 from the germline V gene are MRHNA and SNTAGT. The V segment lost 4 bases and the J segment 3 bases; nucleotides outside the gene matches: 3. The DNA of the CDR3 is TGTGCCAGCAGTGTTGGGACTAGCGGAACAGATACGCAGTATTTT. It specifies CASSVGTSGTDTQYF.

V usage is TRBV4-2 and J usage is TRBJ2-2; D may be TRBD1 (6 bases). Trimming pared 2 bases from V and 5 bases from J, leaving 12 bases between. There are 15 residues in the CDR3. The germline gives CDR1 LGHNA, CDR2 YNFKEQ. The CDR3 reads CASSQSSDRTGELFF. The CDR3 DNA sequence: TGTGCCAGCAGCCAAAGTTCGGACAGAACCGGGGAGCTGTTTTTT.

The rearrangement uses TRBV19 and TRBJ1-1, with D unresolved. This CDR3 comprises 13 residues. Germline-derived CDR1 and CDR2 are LNHDA and SQIVND (reference sequence). V was cut by 5 bases and J by 3 bases, with 10 bases left in between. CDR3 bases: TGTGCCAGTAGTCCCGGGTGGGACACTGAAGCTTTCTTT. The encoded protein is CASSPGWDTEAFF. The whole variable domain, remainder taken from reference TRBV19 and TRBJ1-1, is DGGITQSPKYLFRKEGQNVTLSCEQNLNHDAMYWYRQDPGQGLRLIYYSQIVNDFQKGDIAEGYSVSREKKESFPLTVTSAQKNPTAFYLCASSPGWDTEAFFGQGTRLTVV.

This clone was seen just once. This chain joins TRBV7-8 and TRBJ1-5; D is unresolved. V lost 5 bases and J lost 7, with 15 bases in between. The CDR3 sequence is 14 residues long. Germline-derived CDR1 and CDR2 are SGHVS and FQNEAQ. The DNA for the CDR3 is TGTGCCAGCAGCCCCCGGGGAGGTGGACAGCCCCAGCATTTT. The encoded protein is CASSPRGGGQPQHF.

The chain couples TRBV6-2 or TRBV6-3 to TRBJ2-7; weak D call: TRBD1 (5 bases). The V gene lost 0 bases and the J gene lost 6 bases, with 9 bases spanning the gap. The germline CDR1 and CDR2 sequences are MNHEY and SVGEGT. The CDR3 runs 13 residues. In DNA, the CDR3 is TGTGCCAGCAGTTACTCGGGGCTCTTCGAGCAGTACTTC. This translates into CASSYSGLFEQYF.

The count of this clone is one. The chain recombines TRBV4-2 with TRBJ1-2, with D unresolved. With 1 base removed from V and 10 bases from J, the gap between germline ends came to 19 bases. Germline CDR1 LGHNA, CDR2 YNFKEQ. This CDR3 region has 15 residues. The CDR3 nucleotides read TGTGCCAGCAGCCAAGGACAAAATTTGCAGCATGTCTACACCTTC. It is translated as CASSQGQNLQHVYTF.

Ten or more counts support this clone. The gene calls are TRBV24-1 and TRBJ2-3; 10 bases map to TRBD2. The CDR3 has 18 residues. V was pared by 4 bases and J by 0 bases, with 9 bases of the junction left unmatched. The V gene's germline CDR1 is KGHDR and CDR2 SFDVKD. CDR3 coding DNA: TGTGCCACCAGTGAAGCCTCGGGACTAGCGAAAAGCACAGATACGCAGTATTTT. It yields the protein CATSEASGLAKSTDTQYF.

The V and J genes are TRBV5-1 and TRBJ1-1; 9 bases are a match to TRBD1. The junction had 9 bases not matched to a gene; V was cut back by 4 bases and J by 8 bases. Per germline, CDR1 SGHRS and CDR2 YFSETQ. The CDR3 has 14 amino acids. CDR3 sequence: CASSRQGQGGEAFF. CDR3 DNA sequence: TGCGCCAGCAGCCGCCAGGGACAGGGCGGAGAAGCTTTCTTT.

There are a few counts of this clone. The chain combines TRBV19 with TRBJ2-7, with a tentative D call TRBD1 (5 bases). The CDR3 runs 13 residues. V lost 4 bases and J 3 bases, leaving 10 bases between the germline ends. Germline values: CDR1 LNHDA, CDR2 SQIVND (reference sequence). The CDR3: CASSRGTGYEQYF. The DNA of the CDR3 is TGTGCCAGTAGTAGGGGCACTGGCTACGAGCAGTACTTC.

This chain connects TRBV6-2 or TRBV6-3 to TRBJ1-5; 9 nucleotides agree with TRBD1. Germline CDR1 is MNHEY and CDR2 is SVGEGT. V was clipped by 2 bases and J by 2 bases; unmatched bases: 7. The CDR3 has 17 amino acids. This CDR3 is CASSYATGGIGNQPQHF. In DNA form, the CDR3 reads TGTGCCAGCAGTTACGCCACAGGGGGCATCGGCAATCAGCCCCAGCATTTT.

This clone has a handful of counts. This chain uses TRBV19 with TRBJ2-1, with 7 bases matching TRBD1. CDR1 is LNHDA and CDR2 is SQIVND in the germline V gene (reference sequence). This CDR3 has 13 residues. Losses at the gene ends were 5 bases for V and 10 bases for J; bases not matched to a gene: 8. CDR3 protein: CASSLSPGQEQFF. CDR3 DNA sequence: TGTGCCAGTAGTCTCTCACCGGGACAGGAGCAGTTCTTC.

The genes are TRBV5-1 and TRBJ2-6, with TRBD1 matching over 9 bases. The CDR3 sequence is 15 residues long. J was trimmed by 3 bases and V by 4 bases; bases with no gene match: 2. Germline V gives CDR1 SGHRS, CDR2 YFSETQ. CDR3: CASSQDRGGANVLTF. CDR3 bases: TGCGCCAGCAGCCAGGACAGGGGTGGGGCCAACGTCCTGACTTTC.